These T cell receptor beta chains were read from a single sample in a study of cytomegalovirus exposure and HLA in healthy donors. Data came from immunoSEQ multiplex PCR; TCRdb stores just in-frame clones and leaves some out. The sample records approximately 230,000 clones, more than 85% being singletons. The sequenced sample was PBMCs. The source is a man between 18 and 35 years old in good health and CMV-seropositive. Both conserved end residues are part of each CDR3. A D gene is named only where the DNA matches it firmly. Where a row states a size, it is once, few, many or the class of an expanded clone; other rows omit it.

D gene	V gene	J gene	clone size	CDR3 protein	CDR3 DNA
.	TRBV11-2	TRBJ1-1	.	CASSRAAGVTEAFF	TGTGCCAGCAGCCGAGCAGCAGGGGTGACTGAAGCTTTCTTT
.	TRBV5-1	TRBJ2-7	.	CASSSPEGGDEQYF	TGCGCCAGCAGCTCCCCGGAGGGGGGGGACGAGCAGTACTTC
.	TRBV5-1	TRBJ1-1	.	CASSSQPKTAGEEAFF	TGCGCCAGCAGCTCTCAACCCAAGACCGCGGGGGAGGAAGCTTTCTTT
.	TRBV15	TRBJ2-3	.	CATSDTKEDTQYF	TGTGCCACCAGCGATACCAAGGAAGATACGCAGTATTTT
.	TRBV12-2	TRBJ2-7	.	CASRLALGKRDGHYEQYF	TGTGCAAGTCGCTTAGCCTTGGGGAAGCGGGATGGGCACTACGAGCAGTACTTC
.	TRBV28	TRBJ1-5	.	CASSFQFNQPQHF	TGTGCCAGCAGTTTCCAGTTCAATCAGCCCCAGCATTTT
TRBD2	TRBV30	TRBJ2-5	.	CAWRPSGETQYF	TGTGCCTGGCGACCTAGCGGGGAGACCCAGTACTTC
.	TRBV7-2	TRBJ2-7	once	CASSLVTNYEQYF	TGTGCCAGCAGCTTAGTCACTAACTACGAGCAGTACTTC
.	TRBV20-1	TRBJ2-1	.	CSARDRGSSFF	TGCAGTGCTAGAGACCGGGGCTCTAGCTTCTTC
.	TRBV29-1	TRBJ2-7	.	CSVGISYEQYF	TGCAGCGTTGGGATTTCCTACGAGCAGTACTTC
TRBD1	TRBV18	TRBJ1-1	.	CASSPLSQGGEEAFF	TGTGCCAGCTCACCGTTAAGTCAAGGGGGCGAGGAAGCTTTCTTT
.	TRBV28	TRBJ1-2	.	CASSFGGGYTF	TGTGCCAGCAGTTTTGGGGGTGGCTACACCTTC
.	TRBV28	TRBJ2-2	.	CASWTANTGELFF	TGTGCCAGCTGGACTGCTAACACCGGGGAGCTGTTTTTT
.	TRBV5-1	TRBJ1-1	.	CASSLQETNTEAFF	TGCGCCAGCAGCTTGCAGGAAACGAACACTGAAGCTTTCTTT
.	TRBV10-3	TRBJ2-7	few	CAISDLQHSYEQYF	TGTGCCATCAGTGATCTCCAGCACTCCTACGAGCAGTACTTC
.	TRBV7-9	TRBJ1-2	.	CASSLAQEYGYTF	TGTGCCAGCAGCTTAGCCCAAGAATATGGCTACACCTTC